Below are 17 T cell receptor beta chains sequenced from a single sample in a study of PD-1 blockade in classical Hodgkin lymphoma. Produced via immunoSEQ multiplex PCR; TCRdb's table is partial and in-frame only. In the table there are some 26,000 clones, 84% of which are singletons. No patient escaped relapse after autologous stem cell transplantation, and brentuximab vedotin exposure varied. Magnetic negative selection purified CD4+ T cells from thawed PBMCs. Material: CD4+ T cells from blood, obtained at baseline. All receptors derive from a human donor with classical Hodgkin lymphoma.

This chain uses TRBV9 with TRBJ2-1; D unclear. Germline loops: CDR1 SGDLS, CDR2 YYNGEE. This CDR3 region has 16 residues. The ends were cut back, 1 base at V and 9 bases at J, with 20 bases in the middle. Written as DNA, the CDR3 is TGTGCCAGCAGCGTACAGTCCCTCGCCGGGCGAAGTGAGCAGTTCTTC. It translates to CASSVQSLAGRSEQFF.

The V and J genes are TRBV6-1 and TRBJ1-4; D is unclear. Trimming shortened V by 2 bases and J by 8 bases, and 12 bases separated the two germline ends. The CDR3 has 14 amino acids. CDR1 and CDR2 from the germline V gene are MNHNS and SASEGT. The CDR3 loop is CASSEHGVGEKLFF. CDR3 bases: TGTGCCAGCAGTGAACATGGAGTGGGGGAAAAACTGTTTTTT.

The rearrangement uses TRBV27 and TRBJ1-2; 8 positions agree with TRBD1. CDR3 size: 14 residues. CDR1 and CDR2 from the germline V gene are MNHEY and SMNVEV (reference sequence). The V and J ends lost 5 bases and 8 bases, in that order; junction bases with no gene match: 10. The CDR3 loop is CASSPLGQVYGYTF. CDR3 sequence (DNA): TGTGCCAGCAGTCCGTTGGGACAGGTCTACGGCTACACCTTC.

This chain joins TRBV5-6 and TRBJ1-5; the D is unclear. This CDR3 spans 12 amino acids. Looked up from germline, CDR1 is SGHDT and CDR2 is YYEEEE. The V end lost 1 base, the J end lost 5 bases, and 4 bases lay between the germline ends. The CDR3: CASSLLDQPQHF. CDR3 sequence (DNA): TGTGCCAGCAGCTTGCTTGATCAGCCCCAGCATTTT.

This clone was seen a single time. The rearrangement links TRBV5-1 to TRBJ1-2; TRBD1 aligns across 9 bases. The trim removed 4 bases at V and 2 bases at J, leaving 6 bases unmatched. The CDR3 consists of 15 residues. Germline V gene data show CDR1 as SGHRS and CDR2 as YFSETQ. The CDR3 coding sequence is TGCGCCAGCAGCCTCTGGACAGGGGCGAACTATGGCTACACCTTC. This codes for CASSLWTGANYGYTF.

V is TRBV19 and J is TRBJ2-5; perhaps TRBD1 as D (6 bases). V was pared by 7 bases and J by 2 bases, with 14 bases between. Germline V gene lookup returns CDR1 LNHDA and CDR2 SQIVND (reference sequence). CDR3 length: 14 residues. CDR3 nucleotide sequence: TGTGCCAGTAACCCGACGGGACATCAAGAGACCCAGTACTTC. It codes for CASNPTGHQETQYF.

The CDR3 DNA reads as TGTGCCAGCAGACCCCAGACAGGGTCCTATGGCTACACCTTC. Amino acid sequence: CASRPQTGSYGYTF. The chain links TRBV7-2 to TRBJ1-2, with TRBD1 identical over 7 bases. Trimming cost V 6 bases and J 4 bases; bases outside gene matches: 8. CDR3 length equals 14 residues. The germline V gene has CDR1 SGHTA and CDR2 FQGNSA.

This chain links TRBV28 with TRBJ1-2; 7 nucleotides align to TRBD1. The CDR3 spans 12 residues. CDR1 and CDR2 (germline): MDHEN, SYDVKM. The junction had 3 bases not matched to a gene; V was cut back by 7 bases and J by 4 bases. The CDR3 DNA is TGTGCCAGCAATACAGGGGCCTATGGCTACACCTTC. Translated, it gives CASNTGAYGYTF.

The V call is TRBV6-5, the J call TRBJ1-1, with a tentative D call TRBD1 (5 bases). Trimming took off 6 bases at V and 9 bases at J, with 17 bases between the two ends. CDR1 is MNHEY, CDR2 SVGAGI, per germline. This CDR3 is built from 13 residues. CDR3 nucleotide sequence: TGTGCCAGCAGCCCCGAGCGGGGCAGGAAAGCTTTCTTT. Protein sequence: CASSPERGRKAFF.

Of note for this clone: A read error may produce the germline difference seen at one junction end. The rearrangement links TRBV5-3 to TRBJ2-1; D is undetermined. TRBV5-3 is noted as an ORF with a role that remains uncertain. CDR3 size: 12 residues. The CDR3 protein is CASSLERLGQFF. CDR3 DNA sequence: TGTGCCAGCAGCTTGGAACGTTTAGGGCAGTTCTTC.

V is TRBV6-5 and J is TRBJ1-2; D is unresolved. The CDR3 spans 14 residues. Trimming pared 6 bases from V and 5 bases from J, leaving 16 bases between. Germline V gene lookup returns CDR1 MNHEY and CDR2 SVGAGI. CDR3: CASRAGGRGYGYTF. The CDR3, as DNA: TGTGCCAGCAGGGCGGGAGGGCGCGGGTATGGCTACACCTTC.

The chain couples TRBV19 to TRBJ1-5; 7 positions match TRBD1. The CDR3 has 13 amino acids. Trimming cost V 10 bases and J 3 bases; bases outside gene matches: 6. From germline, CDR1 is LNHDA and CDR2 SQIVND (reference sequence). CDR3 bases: TGTGCCACACGGGACAGAGACAATCAGCCCCAGCATTTT. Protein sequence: CATRDRDNQPQHF.

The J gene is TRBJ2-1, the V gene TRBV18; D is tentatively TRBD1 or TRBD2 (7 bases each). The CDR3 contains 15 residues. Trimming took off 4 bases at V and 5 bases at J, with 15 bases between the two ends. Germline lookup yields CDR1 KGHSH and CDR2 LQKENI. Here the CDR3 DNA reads TGTGCCAGCTCACACAGGGGAGGGTATAACAATGAGCAGTTCTTC. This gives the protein CASSHRGGYNNEQFF.

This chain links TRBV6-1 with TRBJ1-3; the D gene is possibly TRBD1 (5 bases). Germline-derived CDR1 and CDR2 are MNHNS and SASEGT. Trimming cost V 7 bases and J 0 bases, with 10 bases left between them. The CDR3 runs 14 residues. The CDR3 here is CASNPGNSGNTIYF. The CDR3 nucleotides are TGTGCCAGCAACCCAGGGAACTCTGGAAACACCATATATTTT.

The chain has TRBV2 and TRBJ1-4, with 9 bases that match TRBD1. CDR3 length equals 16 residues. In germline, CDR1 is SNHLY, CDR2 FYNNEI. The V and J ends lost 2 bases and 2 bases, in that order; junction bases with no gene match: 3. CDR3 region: CASSELGTGTNEKLFF. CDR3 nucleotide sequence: TGTGCCAGCAGTGAATTGGGGACAGGGACTAATGAAAAACTGTTTTTT.

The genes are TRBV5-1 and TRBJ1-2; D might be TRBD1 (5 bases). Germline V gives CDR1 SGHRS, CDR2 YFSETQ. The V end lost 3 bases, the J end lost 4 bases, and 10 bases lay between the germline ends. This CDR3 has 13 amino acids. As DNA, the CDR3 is TGCGCCAGCAGCTCGGACGGGACCTATGGCTACACCTTC. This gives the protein CASSSDGTYGYTF.

CDR3 region: CASSPWTGGFETQYF. The CDR3 DNA follows: TGTGCCAGCAGCCCTTGGACGGGGGGATTCGAGACCCAGTACTTC. The gene calls are TRBV11-3 and TRBJ2-5, with 7 bases fitting TRBD2. V lost 5 bases to trimming and J lost 5 bases; unmatched junction nucleotides: 11. Germline loops: CDR1 SGHNT, CDR2 YENEEA. This CDR3 is 15 amino acids long.